A selection of T cell receptor beta chains follows, all from one sample in a study of neurological immune-mediated disorders. TCRdb passed the 5' RACE reads through MiXCR, listing each CDR3 protein once. The repertoire holds some 22,000 distinct CDR3 sequences, with roughly 17% as singletons. Sequenced input: CD8+ T cells from blood. The receptors here all came from a young woman with multiple sclerosis. Both conserved end residues are trimmed from each CDR3. Each record gives: J gene, V gene, CDR3 protein.

J gene: TRBJ1-1; V gene: TRBV5-6; CDR3 protein: ASSFMESTEAF
J gene: TRBJ1-1; V gene: TRBV6-2/TRBV6-3; CDR3 protein: ASSYSPGLNTEAF
J gene: TRBJ2-1; V gene: TRBV7-2; CDR3 protein: ASSPSPDPGGQF
J gene: TRBJ1-2; V gene: TRBV5-5; CDR3 protein: ASSLEGTGSGYGYT
J gene: TRBJ1-1; V gene: TRBV30; CDR3 protein: AWGEGTEAF
J gene: TRBJ1-1; V gene: TRBV21-1; CDR3 protein: ASKPDQNTEAF
J gene: TRBJ2-1; V gene: TRBV29-1; CDR3 protein: SVWSSRGEQF
J gene: TRBJ2-1; V gene: TRBV5-1; CDR3 protein: ASSPRGHEQF
J gene: TRBJ1-5; V gene: TRBV10-3; CDR3 protein: AISDGTYSNQPQH
J gene: TRBJ2-3; V gene: TRBV28; CDR3 protein: ASSFSGNTDTQY
J gene: TRBJ2-1; V gene: TRBV20-1; CDR3 protein: STQLAGVHNEQF
J gene: TRBJ1-1; V gene: TRBV29-1; CDR3 protein: SVRTRNTEAF
J gene: TRBJ1-2; V gene: TRBV20-1; CDR3 protein: SISPGQGNYGYT
J gene: TRBJ2-5; V gene: TRBV10-3; CDR3 protein: AISDLGEETQY
J gene: TRBJ1-5; V gene: TRBV10-3; CDR3 protein: AISGMGQSNQPRH
J gene: TRBJ2-6; V gene: TRBV12-3/TRBV12-4; CDR3 protein: ASSLSHVRSSGANVLT
J gene: TRBJ2-1; V gene: TRBV20-1; CDR3 protein: SAPRLNYNEQF
J gene: TRBJ1-1; V gene: TRBV5-1; CDR3 protein: ASSWRQGAEAF
J gene: TRBJ2-2; V gene: TRBV10-2; CDR3 protein: ASSDRGTGELF
J gene: TRBJ2-7; V gene: TRBV2; CDR3 protein: ASSEVPGYSYEQY
J gene: TRBJ2-1; V gene: TRBV5-1; CDR3 protein: ASRPNLGDNEQF